The 32 T cell receptor beta chains given below trace back to one sample, sequenced in a study of OX40 agonist ivuxolimab in advanced cancers. Only in-frame clones appear in the TCRdb table, and some are missing; sequencing was by immunoSEQ multiplex PCR. The table has more than 60,000 clones, over 80% seen once. The sequenced sample was CD4+ or CD8+ T cells sorted from blood, obtained in a trial of the OX40 agonist ivuxolimab. The receptors come from an adult with an advanced solid tumor such as melanoma, head and neck, liver or kidney cancer.

V usage is TRBV7-9 and J usage is TRBJ2-5, with TRBD2 identical over 9 bases. Per the germline V gene, CDR1 is SEHNR and CDR2 is FQNEAQ (reference sequence). V lost 3 bases and J lost 4; bases outside the gene matches: 6. The CDR3 sequence is 15 residues long. CDR3 amino acids: CASSLGGGAPETQYF. In DNA, the CDR3 is TGTGCCAGCAGCTTGGGCGGGGGGGCCCCAGAGACCCAGTACTTC.

The CDR3 sequence: CASSYSMSGGTEAFF. The CDR3 region has the DNA TGTGCCAGCAGTTACTCGATGAGCGGGGGCACTGAAGCTTTCTTT. The rearrangement links TRBV6-5 to TRBJ1-1, with TRBD1 as a possible D gene (5 bases). Trimming left V 0 bases short and J 4 bases short, with 12 bases between. Germline CDR1 MNHEY, CDR2 SVGAGI. CDR3 length: 15 residues.

This chain connects TRBV7-2 to TRBJ2-7, with 11 bases matching TRBD2. The CDR3 extends over 15 amino acids. Germline V CDR1 and CDR2: SGHTA, FQGNSA. J gave up 7 bases and V 6 bases, and 11 bases lay outside the gene matches. The CDR3 DNA follows: TGTGCCAGCAGTCTCACTAGCGGGGGTACGAGGGAGCAGTACTTC. It yields the protein CASSLTSGGTREQYF.

The rearrangement joins TRBV30 to TRBJ2-7; no clear D. This CDR3 spans 11 amino acids. Germline values: CDR1 GTSNPN, CDR2 SVGIG (reference sequence). V was shortened by 4 bases and J by 5 bases, with 9 bases between the two germline ends. CDR3: CAWIRVNEQYF. CDR3 DNA: TGTGCCTGGATTCGGGTCAACGAGCAGTACTTC.

This chain uses TRBV27 with TRBJ2-3, with D possibly being TRBD2 (5 bases). The germline CDR1 and CDR2 sequences are MNHEY and SMNVEV (reference sequence). The CDR3 has 16 amino acids. Trimming cost V 3 bases and J 4 bases, with 17 bases left between them. The CDR3 region is CASSFNTLSGSDTQYF. The CDR3 DNA sequence: TGTGCCAGCAGTTTTAATACACTATCGGGGTCAGATACGCAGTATTTT.

CDR3 in DNA: TGTGCCAGCAGTGGTTCTAGCGGGCCCCCTGGGGAGCAGTACTTC. Protein product: CASSGSSGPPGEQYF. The chain employs TRBV25-1 and TRBJ2-5; 8 positions agree with TRBD2. CDR1 and CDR2 from the germline V gene are MGHDK and SYGVNS. The trim removed 4 bases at V and 11 bases at J, leaving 15 bases unmatched. This CDR3 has 15 amino acids.

The chain employs TRBV30 and TRBJ2-7; no definite D call. CDR1 GTSNPN and CDR2 SVGIG come from the germline V gene (reference sequence). The CDR3 has 12 amino acids. V lost 3 bases to trimming and J lost 5 bases, with 11 bases between them. CDR3 coding DNA: TGTGCCTGGAGAATGTACCCCCACGAGCAGTACTTC. It yields the protein CAWRMYPHEQYF.

This chain connects TRBV18 to TRBJ2-7; 7 positions agree with TRBD2. Germline V gene lookup returns CDR1 KGHSH and CDR2 LQKENI. The trim removed 6 bases at V and 6 bases at J, leaving 11 bases unmatched. The CDR3 consists of 14 residues. CDR3 sequence reads: CASSPEAGFGEQYF. CDR3 bases: TGTGCCAGCTCCCCTGAAGCGGGGTTCGGCGAGCAGTACTTC.

V usage is TRBV11-1 and J usage is TRBJ2-5; D is ambiguous. The CDR3 runs 13 residues. The germline gives CDR1 SGHAT, CDR2 FQDESV (reference sequence). Between the trimmed V and J ends, which lost 0 bases and 11 bases, there was a span of 13 bases. CDR3: CASSLATPSVQYF. CDR3 nucleotide sequence: TGTGCCAGCAGCTTAGCGACCCCGAGTGTGCAGTACTTC.

The chain couples TRBV11-3 to TRBJ2-5; D is undetermined. Trimming left V 3 bases short and J 5 bases short, with 13 bases between. The CDR3 contains 14 residues. Germline CDR1 and CDR2: SGHNT and YENEEA. The CDR3 here is CASSLYGVGETQYF. In DNA, the CDR3 is TGTGCCAGCAGCTTGTACGGAGTGGGGGAGACCCAGTACTTC.

The chain uses TRBV14 and TRBJ1-6; D is possibly TRBD1 (6 bases). V dropped 0 bases and J dropped 3 bases, with 12 bases sitting between them. CDR1 and CDR2 from the germline V gene are SGHDN and FVKESK. The CDR3 runs to 17 residues. CDR3 amino acids: CASSQDPRGYYNSPLHF. CDR3 coding DNA: TGTGCCAGCAGCCAAGATCCCAGGGGCTACTATAATTCACCCCTCCACTTT.

The V and J genes are TRBV11-3 and TRBJ1-3, with unresolved D. Germline V CDR1 and CDR2: SGHNT, YENEEA. V gave up 3 bases and J gave up 8 bases, with 11 bases separating them. The CDR3 totals 13 residues. The CDR3 DNA reads as TGTGCCAGCAGCTTCACGGTTGTAGACACCATATATTTT. Translated, it gives CASSFTVVDTIYF. The whole variable domain, remainder taken from reference TRBV11-3 and TRBJ1-3, is EAGVVQSPRYKIIEKKQPVAFWCNPISGHNTLYWYLQNLGQGPELLIRYENEEAVDDSQLPKDRFSAERLKGVDSTLKIQPAELGDSAVYLCASSFTVVDTIYFGEGSWLTVV.

The chain recombines TRBV2 with TRBJ2-7; no clear D. The CDR3 extends over 16 amino acids. CDR1 is SNHLY and CDR2 is FYNNEI in the germline V gene. The V end was cut by 8 bases, the J end by 2 bases, with 22 bases between. The CDR3 spells CASCYKPDVRPYEQYF. For the CDR3, the DNA is TGTGCCAGCTGTTACAAGCCGGACGTGAGGCCCTACGAGCAGTACTTC.

This clone was found once. The J gene is TRBJ1-2, the V gene TRBV7-9, with D perhaps TRBD1 (5 bases). This CDR3 region has 13 residues. CDR1 is SEHNR, CDR2 FQNEAQ, per germline (reference sequence). Deletions cut 6 bases from V and 5 bases from J, with 13 bases between. CDR3 DNA: TGTGCCAGCAGTCAATCGGGACCATATGGCTACACCTTC. It codes for CASSQSGPYGYTF.

The gene calls are TRBV5-4 and TRBJ2-7; tentatively, D is TRBD1 (5 bases). This CDR3 is built from 16 residues. Per germline, CDR1 SGHNT and CDR2 YYREEE (reference sequence). The V end lost 0 bases, the J end lost 4 bases, and 17 bases lay between the germline ends. The CDR3 region is CASSLDLGQSPYEQYF. CDR3 nucleotides: TGTGCCAGCAGCTTGGACCTGGGGCAGTCCCCTTACGAGCAGTACTTC. The variable domain in full, completed from reference TRBV5-4 and TRBJ2-7, reads ETGVTQSPTHLIKTRGQQVTLRCSSQSGHNTVSWYQQALGQGPQFIFQYYREEENGRGNFPPRFSGLQFPNYSSELNVNALELDDSALYLCASSLDLGQSPYEQYFGPGTRLTVT.

In this sample, this clone turned up a few times. This chain links TRBV18 with TRBJ1-2; TRBD1 aligns across 8 bases. The CDR3 has 15 amino acids. CDR1 and CDR2 from the germline V gene are KGHSH and LQKENI. Unmatched junction bases numbered 3, after V lost 3 bases and J lost 0 bases. CDR3 DNA sequence: TGTGCCAGCTCACCGGGACAGGAACCTAACTATGGCTACACCTTC. Its protein is CASSPGQEPNYGYTF.

J is TRBJ1-3 and V is TRBV27, with a weak D call TRBD1 (6 bases). With 5 bases removed from V and 4 bases from J, the gap between germline ends came to 9 bases. Germline V CDR1 and CDR2: MNHEY, SMNVEV (reference sequence). This CDR3 contains 13 residues. The CDR3, as DNA: TGTGCCAGCAGTACCGGACAGGGAAACACCATATATTTT. This sequence encodes CASSTGQGNTIYF.

The chain uses TRBV6-5 and TRBJ2-7; D is perhaps TRBD1 or TRBD2 (5 bases each). The V and J ends lost 0 bases and 7 bases respectively, with 16 bases between them. The CDR3 covers 15 residues. CDR1 is MNHEY, CDR2 SVGAGI, per germline. The CDR3 here is CASSYSNQGAREQYF. The DNA of the CDR3 is TGTGCCAGCAGTTACTCGAATCAGGGAGCGAGGGAGCAGTACTTC.

V usage is TRBV7-2 and J usage is TRBJ2-7; D not resolved. The CDR3 is 15 amino acids. The germline gives CDR1 SGHTA, CDR2 FQGNSA. The ends were cut back, 5 bases at V and 2 bases at J, with 16 bases in the middle. In DNA, the CDR3 is TGTGCCAGCAGCCCCCTCCTCGGCAGCACCTACGAGCAGTACTTC. It translates to CASSPLLGSTYEQYF.

This clone appeared a few times. V gene TRBV4-1 combines with J gene TRBJ1-3, with D unclear. The CDR3 runs 16 residues. Germline V lookup: CDR1 MGHRA, CDR2 YSYEKL. V was pared by 1 base and J by 0 bases, with 10 bases between. The chain's CDR3 is CASSQGRQSSGNTIYF. CDR3 coding DNA: TGCGCCAGCAGCCAAGGCCGACAAAGCTCTGGAAACACCATATATTTT.

Written as DNA, the CDR3 is TGCGCCAGCAGCCCGAACCTGGCCGGGGGGGGGATAAACACTGAAGCTTTCTTT. It encodes CASSPNLAGGGINTEAFF. The chain couples TRBV4-1 to TRBJ1-1; possibly TRBD1 for D (5 bases). V gave up 4 bases and J gave up 2 bases, with 23 bases separating them. Per germline, CDR1 MGHRA and CDR2 YSYEKL. The CDR3 is made up of 18 amino acids.

The rearrangement uses TRBV6-5 and TRBJ2-6, with D uncertain. This CDR3 is 16 amino acids long. Germline CDR1 reads MNHEY; CDR2 reads SVGAGI. Trimming took 0 bases from V and 1 from J, leaving 7 bases between them. The CDR3 here is CASSYSWASGANVLTF. CDR3 DNA: TGTGCCAGCAGTTACTCCTGGGCGTCTGGGGCCAACGTCCTGACTTTC.

V gene TRBV7-9 combines with J gene TRBJ2-2; the match to TRBD1 covers 7 bases. From germline, CDR1 is SEHNR and CDR2 FQNEAQ (reference sequence). Trimming cost V 5 bases and J 1 base; bases outside gene matches: 4. CDR3 length equals 15 residues. CDR3 loop: CASSENRGNTGELFF. The DNA for the CDR3 is TGTGCCAGCAGCGAGAACAGGGGGAACACCGGGGAGCTGTTTTTT.

The sample holds one count of this clone. This chain joins TRBV28 and TRBJ2-3, with 12 bases identical to TRBD2. The trim removed 5 bases at V and 4 bases at J, leaving 7 bases unmatched. The CDR3 loop spans 16 amino acids. Germline V CDR1 and CDR2: MDHEN, SYDVKM. The CDR3 reads CASSPGLAGIPDTQYF. The CDR3 DNA is TGTGCCAGCAGTCCTGGACTAGCGGGAATCCCAGATACGCAGTATTTT.

The chain recombines TRBV18 with TRBJ2-7; 8 bases are shared with TRBD1. Germline assignment: CDR1 KGHSH and CDR2 LQKENI. This CDR3 spans 16 amino acids. J lost 5 bases, V lost 2 bases, and 11 bases had no gene match. Here the CDR3 reads CASSPLLQGERNEQYF. The DNA for the CDR3 is TGTGCCAGCTCACCATTGCTACAGGGGGAGAGGAACGAGCAGTACTTC.

The J gene is TRBJ1-6, the V gene TRBV4-2, with 7 bases that match TRBD1. CDR1 and CDR2 from the germline V gene are LGHNA and YNFKEQ. Trimming cost V 5 bases and J 6 bases; bases outside gene matches: 7. This CDR3 region has 15 residues. The DNA for the CDR3 is TGTGCCAGCAGCACCGGACAGGAGACTAATTCACCCCTCCACTTT. It translates to CASSTGQETNSPLHF.

The chain employs TRBV7-2 and TRBJ2-1; D is undetermined. The CDR3 contains 15 residues. V shed 2 bases and J shed 0 bases, with 8 bases lying between them. Germline CDR1 SGHTA, CDR2 FQGNSA. As DNA, the CDR3 is TGTGCCAGCAGCTTACTTCGAAGCTCCTACAATGAGCAGTTCTTC. Its protein is CASSLLRSSYNEQFF. Complete variable domain (other parts from reference TRBV7-2 and TRBJ2-1): GAGVSQSPSNKVTEKGKDVELRCDPISGHTALYWYRQSLGQGLEFLIYFQGNSAPDKSGLPSDRFSAERTGGSVSTLTIQRTQQEDSAVYLCASSLLRSSYNEQFFGPGTRLTVL.

This clone was seen a few times. The chain is built from TRBV7-9 and TRBJ2-7; 9 positions match TRBD1. Per germline, CDR1 SEHNR and CDR2 FQNEAQ (reference sequence). This CDR3 has 15 residues. Unmatched junction bases numbered 3, after V lost 3 bases and J lost 0 bases. The CDR3 reads CASSLTGGISYEQYF. CDR3 DNA sequence: TGTGCCAGCAGCTTGACAGGGGGTATCTCCTACGAGCAGTACTTC.

This clone was seen a handful of times. The chain is built from TRBV5-6 and TRBJ1-4; 9 bases are shared with TRBD1. Per the germline V gene, CDR1 is SGHDT and CDR2 is YYEEEE. The CDR3 spans 17 residues. J was trimmed by 2 bases and V by 4 bases; bases with no gene match: 9. CDR3: CASSTLTGGLTNEKLFF. In DNA, the CDR3 is TGTGCCAGCAGCACCCTTACAGGGGGCCTTACTAATGAAAAACTGTTTTTT.

This clone has just one count. The chain recombines TRBV18 with TRBJ1-2; D remains unclear. CDR3 length equals 13 residues. Germline V gene data show CDR1 as KGHSH and CDR2 as LQKENI. The V end lost 2 bases, the J end lost 3 bases, and 7 bases lay between the germline ends. The CDR3 loop reads CASSPGLDYGYTF. CDR3 in DNA: TGTGCCAGCTCACCAGGGTTGGACTATGGCTACACCTTC.

This clone showed up just a few times. The chain carries TRBV9 and TRBJ1-1; D is perhaps TRBD1 (6 bases). This CDR3 spans 15 amino acids. The ends were cut back, 4 bases at V and 7 bases at J, with 20 bases in the middle. Germline V gene data show CDR1 as SGDLS and CDR2 as YYNGEE. As DNA, the CDR3 is TGTGCCAGCAGCCCGTCAGGAGTGGGGGCCGATGAAGCTTTCTTT. It codes for CASSPSGVGADEAFF.

The V and J genes are TRBV28 and TRBJ2-1, with 16 bases lining up with TRBD2. The V segment lost 6 bases and the J segment 3 bases; nucleotides outside the gene matches: 8. The CDR3 is made up of 18 amino acids. Germline V gives CDR1 MDHEN, CDR2 SYDVKM. CDR3 region: CASSRGTSGGAHYNEQFF. DNA of the CDR3: TGTGCCAGCAGCCGCGGGACTAGCGGGGGGGCCCACTACAATGAGCAGTTCTTC.